This entry lists 9 T cell receptor beta chains sequenced from one sample in a study of CD8 T cells in ankylosing spondylitis (dated by TCRdb to 2015 to 2018). The method was 5' RACE. TCRdb names Illumina HiSeq 2500 as the instrument used. TCRdb trimmed the raw reads at Q25, called clones with MiXCR and kept productive beta chains. All rows with the same CDR3 protein become a single entry with the most common DNA and genes. The table for this sample lists approximately 350,000 distinct CDR3 sequences; 20% of them were counted only once. The ten largest clonotypes hold less than 15% of the sample. Sequencing was done on a sample of blood, either unsorted or a sorted T cell fraction (not recorded which). The receptors shown here come from a male donor with ankylosing spondylitis or in good health (not recorded which).

This clonotype was recorded a few times. The chain employs TRBV12-3 or TRBV12-4 and TRBJ2-4; 9 nucleotides align to TRBD1. The V and J ends lost 5 bases and 7 bases, in that order; junction bases with no gene match: 6. This CDR3 spans 14 amino acids. CDR3 in DNA: TGTGCCAGCAGTCCTGGGACAGGGCGGAACATTCAGTACTTC. Residues: CASSPGTGRNIQYF.

The chain joins TRBV7-9 to TRBJ1-4; D is unclear. V was pared by 9 bases and J by 8 bases, with 19 bases between. This CDR3 is built from 14 residues. CDR1 is SEHNR, CDR2 FQNEAQ, per germline (reference sequence). CDR3 in amino acids: CASSTSYRGEKLFF. The CDR3 DNA sequence: TGTGCCAGTAGCACCTCATATCGTGGGGAAAAACTGTTTTTT. Full variable domain (missing parts from reference TRBV7-9 and TRBJ1-4): DTGVSQNPRHKITKRGQNVTFRCDPISEHNRLYWYRQTLGQGPEFLTYFQNEAQLEKSRLLSDRFSAERPKGSFSTLEIQRTEQGDSAMYLCASSTSYRGEKLFFGSGTQLSVL.

The rearrangement links TRBV12-3 or TRBV12-4 to TRBJ2-5; TRBD2 agrees at 8 bases. The CDR3 is made up of 16 amino acids. Trimming cost V 2 bases and J 0 bases; bases outside gene matches: 5. DNA of the CDR3: TGTGCCAGCAGTTTAACGCGGGGGGTCCACCAAGAGACCCAGTACTTC. It is translated as CASSLTRGVHQETQYF.

This clonotype turned up a few times. V and J are TRBV7-2 and TRBJ2-1; TRBD1 agrees at 9 bases. The junction had 4 bases not matched to a gene; V was cut back by 3 bases and J by 7 bases. The CDR3 contains 14 residues. Germline V gives CDR1 SGHTA, CDR2 FQGNSA. The CDR3 coding sequence is TGTGCCAGCAGCTTCAACAGGGGGCTTAATGAGCAGTTCTTC. It is translated as CASSFNRGLNEQFF.

This chain uses TRBV6-2 or TRBV6-3 with TRBJ2-1, with 11 positions matching TRBD1. Germline V lookup: CDR1 MNHEY, CDR2 SVGEGT. J lost 9 bases, V lost 2 bases, and 6 bases had no gene match. The CDR3 length is 15 residues. The CDR3 region is CASSYPTGTGGEQFF. CDR3 in DNA: TGTGCCAGCAGTTACCCAACCGGGACAGGGGGTGAGCAGTTCTTC.

The gene calls are TRBV2 and TRBJ2-7; TRBD1 matches at 12 bases. CDR1 is SNHLY, CDR2 FYNNEI, per germline. The CDR3 sequence is 15 residues long. V trimming: 2 bases; J trimming: 5 bases; junction bases outside the gene matches: 4. DNA of the CDR3: TGTGCCAGCAGTGAACTGGGACAGGGGGCGCACGAGCAGTACTTC. Amino acids: CASSELGQGAHEQYF.

The chain has TRBV7-8 and TRBJ2-5, with 7 bases matching TRBD2. Germline V gene data show CDR1 as SGHVS and CDR2 as FQNEAQ. V dropped 0 bases and J dropped 3; count of bases not matched to a gene: 16. The CDR3 has 19 amino acids. The CDR3 nucleotides are TGTGCCAGCAGCTTAGCGGGCTACGGGGGGAGACAGAGGAAAGAGACCCAGTACTTC. Amino acids: CASSLAGYGGRQRKETQYF.

This clonotype was seen repeatedly, ten times or more. The chain recombines TRBV12-3 or TRBV12-4 with TRBJ2-7; 7 nucleotides align to TRBD1. The CDR3 contains 15 residues. Unmatched junction bases numbered 8, after V lost 3 bases and J lost 3 bases. The DNA of the CDR3 is TGTGCCAGCAGTTTTGAGGGACAGCTACACTACGAGCAGTACTTC. It codes for CASSFEGQLHYEQYF.

J is TRBJ2-2 and V is TRBV10-1, with 14 bases aligning to TRBD2. Germline lookup yields CDR1 WNHNN and CDR2 SYGVQD (reference sequence). The V and J ends lost 4 bases and 5 bases, in that order; junction bases with no gene match: 9. The CDR3 runs 18 residues. Written as DNA, the CDR3 is TGCGCCAGCAGTGGCCCGACTAGCGGGGGGGACCCTACCGGGGAGCTGTTTTTT. Protein: CASSGPTSGGDPTGELFF.